Below are 31 T cell receptor beta chains sequenced from a single sample in a study of T cell repertoires in cytomegalovirus infection. Using its own MiXCR run on the reads, TCRdb lists one record per CDR3 protein. The sample carries 65,000 to 90,000 distinct CDR3 sequences, 3.7% recorded once. Input material: PBMCs. The source of these receptors is a human donor in good health (CMV status not recorded). Some clones in this sample may be carry-over from other donors' samples.

This clonotype has a count of ten or more. This chain joins TRBV5-1 and TRBJ2-5; TRBD2 aligns across 10 bases. The CDR3 covers 14 residues. Losses at the gene ends were 4 bases for V and 5 bases for J; bases not matched to a gene: 5. Germline loops: CDR1 SGHRS, CDR2 YFSETQ. This chain's CDR3 is CASSQPSGGETQYF. The CDR3 nucleotides read TGCGCCAGCAGCCAGCCTAGCGGGGGTGAGACCCAGTACTTC.

This clonotype was seen repeatedly, ten times or more. This chain links TRBV6-1 with TRBJ2-6; no firm D call. V lost 5 bases and J lost 3, with 5 bases in between. This CDR3 has 13 residues. Germline CDR1 is MNHNS and CDR2 is SASEGT. DNA for the CDR3: TGTGCCAGCAGTCGTGATGGGGCCAACGTCCTGACTTTC. Protein sequence: CASSRDGANVLTF.

This clonotype has a count of ten or more. The genes are TRBV28 and TRBJ2-2; 8 nucleotides line up with TRBD1. Germline CDR1 MDHEN, CDR2 SYDVKM. CDR3 length equals 15 residues. With V trimmed by 6 bases and J by 3 bases, 6 bases remained unmatched. The CDR3 protein is CASRRGQGDTGELFF. CDR3 in DNA: TGTGCCAGCAGAAGAGGACAGGGAGACACCGGGGAGCTGTTTTTT.

There are many counts of this clonotype. The chain has TRBV20-1 and TRBJ1-1; maybe TRBD1 (6 bases). Germline V gene lookup returns CDR1 DFQATT and CDR2 SNEGSKA (reference sequence). This CDR3 comprises 14 residues. Trimming left V 5 bases short and J 4 bases short, with 17 bases between. The CDR3: CSAEGGGGFTEAFF. For the CDR3, the DNA is TGCAGTGCTGAGGGGGGAGGGGGTTTCACTGAAGCTTTCTTT.

This clonotype was recorded at least ten times. The chain links TRBV6-2 or TRBV6-3 to TRBJ2-2; D uncertain. The CDR3 totals 12 residues. From germline, CDR1 is MNHEY and CDR2 SVGEGT. Trimming shortened V by 5 bases and J by 8 bases, and 9 bases separated the two germline ends. CDR3 amino acids: CASSPQFGELFF. The CDR3 region has the DNA TGTGCCAGCAGTCCCCAGTTTGGGGAGCTGTTTTTT.

The table lists this clonotype with many counts. One end of the junction varies from germline; a read error may be responsible. V is TRBV28 and J is TRBJ2-7; a weak D match, TRBD1 (5 bases). The CDR3 extends over 15 amino acids. CDR1 and CDR2 from the germline V gene are MDHEN and SYDVKM. CDR3 loop: CASRVRVAQRDEQYF. DNA for the CDR3: TGTGCAAGCAGGGTCAGGGTGGCCCAAAGGGACGAGCAGTACTTC. Based on the CDR3 plus reference TRBV28 and TRBJ2-7, the full variable domain is DVKVTQSSRYLVKRTGEKVFLECVQDMDHENMFWYRQDPGLGLRLIYFSYDVKMKEKGDIPEGYSVSREKKERFSLILESASTNQTSMYLCASRVRVAQRDEQYFGPGTRLTVT.

This clonotype has ten or more counts. V is TRBV7-2 and J is TRBJ1-2, with D tentatively TRBD1 (5 bases). The germline gives CDR1 SGHTA, CDR2 FQGNSA. The CDR3 length is 15 residues. Trimming took off 2 bases at V and 7 bases at J, with 17 bases between the two ends. CDR3 in amino acids: CASSLNLRGSRGYTF. The DNA for the CDR3 is TGTGCCAGCAGCTTAAATCTGAGGGGCTCCCGTGGCTACACCTTC.

This clonotype was detected many times. The chain carries TRBV7-2 and TRBJ1-5, with D perhaps matching TRBD1 (5 bases). Germline CDR1 is SGHTA and CDR2 is FQGNSA. The CDR3 is made up of 15 amino acids. The V gene lost 1 base and the J gene lost 4 bases, with 11 bases spanning the gap. CDR3 sequence (DNA): TGTGCCAGCAGCTTAGAAGTCGGGGGAAATCAGCCCCAGCATTTT. Amino acids: CASSLEVGGNQPQHF. Variable domain in full (rest from reference TRBV7-2 and TRBJ1-5): GAGVSQSPSNKVTEKGKDVELRCDPISGHTALYWYRQSLGQGLEFLIYFQGNSAPDKSGLPSDRFSAERTGGSVSTLTIQRTQQEDSAVYLCASSLEVGGNQPQHFGDGTRLSIL.

This clonotype appeared many times. This chain uses TRBV20-1 with TRBJ2-7, with D perhaps TRBD1 (6 bases). Trimming took off 5 bases at V and 1 base at J, with 15 bases between the two ends. CDR1 and CDR2 from the germline V gene are DFQATT and SNEGSKA (reference sequence). The CDR3 consists of 14 residues. CDR3 in amino acids: CSAHLPQGSYEQYF. The CDR3 DNA reads TGCAGTGCTCACCTCCCCCAGGGGTCCTACGAGCAGTACTTC.

This clonotype was seen repeatedly, ten times or more. The gene calls are TRBV28 and TRBJ2-7, with D possibly being TRBD1 (7 bases). CDR1 and CDR2 (germline): MDHEN, SYDVKM. The CDR3 loop spans 13 amino acids. Trimming shortened V by 8 bases and J by 2 bases, and 13 bases separated the two germline ends. For the CDR3, the DNA is TGTGCCAGCCTGCAGGGGGGAACCTACGAGCAGTACTTC. Protein product: CASLQGGTYEQYF.

This clonotype was recorded many times. The chain joins TRBV6-5 to TRBJ1-2; 9 bases map to TRBD1. The CDR3 covers 15 residues. With V trimmed by 0 bases and J by 4 bases, 3 bases remained unmatched. Looked up from germline, CDR1 is MNHEY and CDR2 is SVGAGI. CDR3 DNA: TGTGCCAGCAGTTACTCTTTGGACAGGGGCTATGGCTACACCTTC. Translation gives CASSYSLDRGYGYTF.

This clonotype occurred many times. The chain carries TRBV14 and TRBJ2-5; D gene ambiguous. Germline values: CDR1 SGHDN, CDR2 FVKESK. V dropped 0 bases and J dropped 7 bases, with 9 bases sitting between them. The CDR3 is 13 residues long. The DNA for the CDR3 is TGTGCCAGCAGCCAAGACAACCTAGGGACCCAGTACTTC. This codes for CASSQDNLGTQYF.

This clonotype is medium-sized within its sample. The chain recombines TRBV4-2 with TRBJ1-5, with D possibly being TRBD1 (5 bases). CDR1 is LGHNA, CDR2 YNFKEQ, per germline. This CDR3 is 15 amino acids long. Trimming removed 4 bases from V and 0 bases from J, with 10 bases in between. The CDR3 loop reads CASSLGEISNQPQHF. In DNA, the CDR3 is TGTGCCAGCAGCCTGGGGGAGATTAGCAATCAGCCCCAGCATTTT.

Many counts were recorded for this clonotype. V gene TRBV11-2 combines with J gene TRBJ2-6; D gene uncertain. The CDR3 spans 16 residues. V was clipped by 1 base and J by 3 bases, with 10 bases between them. Germline V gene lookup returns CDR1 SGHAT and CDR2 FQNNGV. The CDR3 here is CASSLGILGGANVLTF. DNA of the CDR3: TGTGCCAGCAGCTTAGGGATATTGGGTGGGGCCAACGTCCTGACTTTC.

The sample holds many counts of this clonotype. The chain employs TRBV7-6 and TRBJ2-5; either TRBD1 or TRBD2 may supply D (5 bases each). V was cut by 4 bases and J by 5 bases, with 23 bases left in between. Germline V gives CDR1 SGHVS, CDR2 FNYEAQ. CDR3 length: 17 residues. The CDR3 loop is CASSSPLSSRGTETQYF. The CDR3, as DNA: TGTGCCAGCAGCTCCCCACTTAGTTCTCGGGGCACCGAGACCCAGTACTTC.

This clonotype appeared many times. The chain links TRBV2 to TRBJ2-1; possibly TRBD1 for D (6 bases). CDR1 is SNHLY and CDR2 is FYNNEI in the germline V gene. Trimming pared 8 bases from V and 2 bases from J, leaving 13 bases between. The length of the CDR3 is 14 residues. The DNA for the CDR3 is TGTGCCAGCCTACAGGGTATCACCTACAATGAGCAGTTCTTC. Protein: CASLQGITYNEQFF.

Ten or more counts support this clonotype. The CDR3 here is CSARIRRGGNNEQFF. DNA of the CDR3: TGCAGTGCTAGAATTAGGCGGGGGGGAAACAATGAGCAGTTCTTC. V is TRBV20-1 and J is TRBJ2-1; 9 bases agree with TRBD2. Losses at the gene ends were 2 bases for V and 5 bases for J; bases not matched to a gene: 7. This CDR3 is built from 15 residues. Per the germline V gene, CDR1 is DFQATT and CDR2 is SNEGSKA (reference sequence).

This clonotype was counted many times. This chain links TRBV11-2 with TRBJ1-1; possibly TRBD1 for D (5 bases). The CDR3 has 17 residues. Deletions cut 5 bases from V and 0 bases from J, with 19 bases between. Germline lookup yields CDR1 SGHAT and CDR2 FQNNGV. CDR3 in amino acids: CASSPLTRQHMNTEAFF. The DNA of the CDR3 is TGTGCCAGCAGCCCCCTTACCCGACAGCACATGAACACTGAAGCTTTCTTT.

This clonotype was observed at least ten times. The chain couples TRBV2 to TRBJ1-2; D possibly corresponds to TRBD1 (5 bases). Trimming took 3 bases from V and 8 from J, leaving 16 bases between them. There are 14 residues in the CDR3. Germline V gene data show CDR1 as SNHLY and CDR2 as FYNNEI. CDR3 nucleotides: TGTGCCAGCAGTGAGACAGAGCCCTTGAGGGGCTACACCTTC. Translation gives CASSETEPLRGYTF.

This clonotype was picked up many times. V usage is TRBV19 and J usage is TRBJ1-1; 7 bases fit TRBD1. The V and J ends lost 5 bases and 4 bases, in that order; junction bases with no gene match: 7. The CDR3 consists of 14 residues. Germline loops: CDR1 LNHDA, CDR2 SQIVND (reference sequence). The CDR3 nucleotides are TGTGCCAGTAGTGCGACACAGGGGAGCACTGAAGCTTTCTTT. Amino acids: CASSATQGSTEAFF.

In its sample, this clonotype was seen many times. The gene calls are TRBV24-1 and TRBJ1-2; a possible D gene is TRBD1 (5 bases). The CDR3 sequence is 12 residues long. Germline lookup yields CDR1 KGHDR and CDR2 SFDVKD. With 10 bases removed from V and 3 bases from J, the gap between germline ends came to 11 bases. The CDR3 loop reads CATRDRYYGYTF. DNA for the CDR3: TGTGCCACTCGGGACCGCTACTATGGCTACACCTTC.

This clonotype has ten or more counts. V usage is TRBV6-5 and J usage is TRBJ1-1, with a tentative D call TRBD1 (5 bases). Germline V gene sequence: CDR1 MNHEY, CDR2 SVGAGI. Trimming pared 0 bases from V and 5 bases from J, leaving 10 bases between. There are 14 residues in the CDR3. The CDR3 bases are TGTGCCAGCAGTTACTCGAAATGGGGGACTGAAGCTTTCTTT. Translation: CASSYSKWGTEAFF.

Ten or more counts support this clonotype. The chain has TRBV28 and TRBJ1-5, with D possibly TRBD1 on 5 matching bases. Per the germline V gene, CDR1 is MDHEN and CDR2 is SYDVKM. Trimming pared 6 bases from V and 6 bases from J, leaving 21 bases between. The CDR3 consists of 16 residues. CDR3 protein: CASSPRRGKNGQPQHF. The CDR3 DNA is TGTGCCAGCAGCCCAAGGCGGGGGAAGAACGGTCAGCCCCAGCATTTT.

This clonotype has ten or more counts. CDR3 loop: CASSLFGTSDFEQYF. The CDR3 nucleotides read TGTGCCAGCAGCTTATTTGGGACTAGCGACTTCGAGCAGTACTTC. The chain recombines TRBV7-2 with TRBJ2-7, with TRBD2 matching over 10 bases. The V segment lost 2 bases and the J segment 6 bases; nucleotides outside the gene matches: 7. The CDR3 runs to 15 residues. Germline values: CDR1 SGHTA, CDR2 FQGNSA.

Ten or more counts support this clonotype. Mismatch with germline at one junction end may stem from a read error. V usage is TRBV10-3 and J usage is TRBJ1-5; 7 bases align to TRBD1. The CDR3 is 15 amino acids. Germline lookup yields CDR1 ENHRY and CDR2 SYGVKD. Here the CDR3 reads CAISEGDRRGQTQHF. The CDR3 DNA reads as TGTGCCATCAGTGAGGGGGACAGAAGGGGTCAGACCCAGCATTTT.

This clonotype was seen only a few times. V gene TRBV4-3 combines with J gene TRBJ2-7; weak D call: TRBD1 (6 bases). Germline CDR1 and CDR2: LGHNA and YSLEER. The CDR3 runs to 13 residues. Trimming shortened V by 0 bases and J by 9 bases, and 12 bases separated the two germline ends. The CDR3 sequence: CASSQDQGGRQYF. CDR3 in DNA: TGCGCCAGCAGCCAAGATCAAGGGGGAAGGCAGTACTTC.

There are many counts of this clonotype. The chain joins TRBV12-3 or TRBV12-4 to TRBJ1-5; 7 bases fit TRBD1. With 4 bases clipped from V and 11 bases from J, the junction kept 11 bases outside the gene matches. This CDR3 contains 14 residues. The CDR3 sequence: CASSSRDSRSAQHF. In DNA, the CDR3 is TGTGCCAGCAGTTCGCGGGACAGCCGGTCAGCCCAGCATTTT.

There are many counts of this clonotype. The V call is TRBV7-2, the J call TRBJ2-2, with unresolved D. Germline values: CDR1 SGHTA, CDR2 FQGNSA. V was shortened by 2 bases and J by 5 bases, with 18 bases between the two germline ends. CDR3 length equals 17 residues. CDR3 residues: CASSLLWRQAMTGELFF. In DNA, the CDR3 is TGTGCCAGCAGCTTATTGTGGCGGCAGGCGATGACCGGGGAGCTGTTTTTT. Full variable domain (rest looked up from reference TRBV7-2 and TRBJ2-2): GAGVSQSPSNKVTEKGKDVELRCDPISGHTALYWYRQSLGQGLEFLIYFQGNSAPDKSGLPSDRFSAERTGGSVSTLTIQRTQQEDSAVYLCASSLLWRQAMTGELFFGEGSRLTVL.

This clonotype was seen many times. The J gene is TRBJ2-1, the V gene TRBV6-2 or TRBV6-3; the D is unclear. The CDR3 runs 14 residues. Looked up from germline, CDR1 is MNHEY and CDR2 is SVGEGT. Trimming shortened V by 5 bases and J by 0 bases, and 8 bases separated the two germline ends. CDR3 DNA sequence: TGTGCCAGCAGTAGGAGTAGCTCCTACAATGAGCAGTTCTTC. It specifies CASSRSSSYNEQFF.

This clonotype was counted ten times or more. The V and J genes are TRBV7-3 and TRBJ2-5, with 10 bases that match TRBD2. V was clipped by 5 bases and J by 3 bases; unmatched bases: 3. This CDR3 has 14 residues. Looked up from germline, CDR1 is SGHTA and CDR2 is FQGTGA. This CDR3 is CASSQSGGEETQYF. CDR3 DNA: TGTGCCAGCAGCCAAAGCGGGGGGGAAGAGACCCAGTACTTC.

This clonotype was counted at least ten times. This rearrangement joins TRBV2 to TRBJ2-1; TRBD1 is a possible D gene (5 bases). CDR1 SNHLY and CDR2 FYNNEI come from the germline V gene. V lost 10 bases and J lost 2, with 9 bases in between. This CDR3 comprises 12 residues. CDR3 sequence (DNA): TGTGCCATCACAGGACCCTACAATGAGCAGTTCTTC. It translates to CAITGPYNEQFF.